A selection of T cell receptor beta chains follows, all from one sample in a study of shared clonotypes between healthy human individuals. This table comes from immunoSEQ multiplex PCR, and its TCRdb copy is limited to in-frame clones, with some not included. The sample has nearly 500,000 clones, about 79% seen once; the top ten hold about an eighth. The sample consisted of PBMCs. These receptors all stem from a woman aged 40-49 years in good health. Some clones in this sample may be carry-over from other donors' samples. CDR3s include the opening cysteine and the closing phenylalanine or tryptophan.

V gene	J gene	CDR3 protein
TRBV14	TRBJ2-6	CASSLVGESSGANVLTF
TRBV15	TRBJ2-3	CATSRDLLLPLTDTQYF
TRBV2	TRBJ2-3	CASSPTTGGGGTDTQYF
TRBV28	TRBJ2-7	CASSPPGQESYEQYF
TRBV30	TRBJ2-3	CAWSFGLAGGLPQYF
TRBV28	TRBJ2-3	CASTTGTYVGTQYF
TRBV28	TRBJ2-7	CASSFLKREGYEQYF
TRBV25-1	TRBJ1-4	CASSDRATNEKLFF
TRBV6-5	TRBJ1-3	CASSYLGGEGNTIYF
TRBV7-2	TRBJ2-7	CASSLVWESSYEQYF
TRBV12-5	TRBJ2-1	CASGLAGPNEQFF
TRBV5-8	TRBJ2-5	CASSLAVVPETQYF
TRBV19	TRBJ2-7	CASSTPGLAYEQYF
TRBV28	TRBJ1-4	CATLLRQGGSNEKLFF
TRBV27	TRBJ2-2	CASRQGAGTNTGELFF
TRBV5-1	TRBJ2-5	CASSFFGRETQYF
TRBV7-9	TRBJ2-1	CASRGDSRYNEQFF
TRBV18	TRBJ1-1	CASSPPTGSKTEAFF
TRBV27	TRBJ2-2	CASSLGWGERTGELFF
TRBV6-6	TRBJ2-7	CASRQGPRAYEQYF
TRBV27	TRBJ2-7	CASSYKIPGQGSYEQYF
TRBV5-5	TRBJ1-5	CASSGRGRQPQHF
TRBV5-1	TRBJ1-2	CASSLGQGATYGYTF
TRBV6-5	TRBJ2-1	CASSLIEVGSYEQFF
TRBV10-2	TRBJ1-1	CASSAQGGRLGEAFF
TRBV6-1	TRBJ1-4	CASSEDREGEKLFF
TRBV5-1	TRBJ1-4	CASSLAEEGEKLFF